This T cell receptor (beta chain) was sequenced for a study of blood T cell repertoires in COVID-19. Study context: There were acute and convalescent COVID-19 samples, and they came from the United States, Italy and Spain. From T cells, B-cell-depleted T cells, or PBMCs came the material, which was cDNA or gDNA.

Repertoires were generated with immunoSEQ multiplex PCR, while TCRdb's copy carries only in-frame clones and drops some. The sample yields 270,000 or so clones, 85% seen once. The clonotype originates from a human donor in a cohort sampled during active COVID-19. The sample consisted of peripheral blood.

The chain's CDR3 is CASSSRLSTDTQYF. For the CDR3, the DNA is TGTGCCAGCAGCTCCCGACTCAGCACAGATACGCAGTATTTT. V gene TRBV7-2 combines with J gene TRBJ2-3, with D unresolved. The CDR3 has 14 residues. V lost 4 bases to trimming and J lost 0 bases, with 8 bases between them. The germline CDR1 and CDR2 sequences are SGHTA and FQGNSA.